The 20 T cell receptor beta chains below come from one sample, sequenced in a study of T cells in Graves' hyperthyroidism and ophthalmopathy. Amplification targeted TCR beta CDR3 regions from RNA transcripts. With the HTBI primer set, the TCR CDR3 went through a first round of RT-PCR. MiXCR, run by TCRdb on the multiplex PCR reads, gives a single entry per CDR3 protein. In the table there are approximately 320,000 distinct CDR3 sequences, approximately 17% of which are singletons. Source material: blood. These TCRs come from a young man with Graves' hyperthyroidism.

This chain connects TRBV6-5 to TRBJ1-6; a weak D match, TRBD1 (6 bases). This CDR3 has 14 residues. Trimming left V 7 bases short and J 11 bases short, with 18 bases between. Germline CDR1 is MNHEY and CDR2 is SVGAGI. The CDR3 spells CASIRGHRDAPLHF. In DNA, the CDR3 is TGTGCCAGCATTAGGGGACACCGGGATGCACCCCTCCACTTT.

The sample holds many counts of this clonotype. This chain connects TRBV3-1 to TRBJ2-5; the D gene is possibly TRBD1 (6 bases). V was trimmed by 3 bases and J by 6 bases, leaving 17 bases between them. This CDR3 contains 15 residues. The germline gives CDR1 LGHDT, CDR2 YNNKEL (reference sequence). DNA for the CDR3: TGTGCCAGCAGCCACTCGTGGGACACCTTACAGACCCAGTACTTC. It codes for CASSHSWDTLQTQYF.

In this sample, this clonotype turned up many times. This chain links TRBV12-3 or TRBV12-4 with TRBJ2-3, with D maybe TRBD2 (8 bases). V lost 6 bases, J lost 4 bases, and 23 bases lay in between. There are 17 residues in the CDR3. For the CDR3, the DNA is TGTGCCAGCAGCGTATTAGCGGGACAGTGGGGTCCAGATACGCAGTATTTT. Translated: CASSVLAGQWGPDTQYF.

The rearrangement uses TRBV4-1 and TRBJ2-7; D is possibly TRBD1 (7 bases). The CDR3 contains 15 residues. CDR1 is MGHRA and CDR2 is YSYEKL in the germline V gene. Trimming removed 0 bases at V and 6 bases at J, with 15 bases between. The CDR3 is CASSQEPTRQGEQYF. The CDR3 region has the DNA TGCGCCAGCAGCCAAGAACCGACTAGACAGGGCGAGCAGTACTTC.

This clonotype has at least ten counts. The V gene is TRBV11-1, the J gene TRBJ2-1; 14 bases are shared with TRBD2. The CDR3 is 17 residues long. Germline values: CDR1 SGHAT, CDR2 FQDESV (reference sequence). V trimming: 5 bases; J trimming: 5 bases; junction bases outside the gene matches: 8. CDR3 nucleotides: TGTGCCAGCAGCCCGGGACTAGCGGGAGACCGGAACAATGAGCAGTTCTTC. Protein product: CASSPGLAGDRNNEQFF.

At least ten counts were recorded for this clonotype. The genes are TRBV5-1 and TRBJ2-1, with 7 nucleotides matching TRBD2. Germline V gene lookup returns CDR1 SGHRS and CDR2 YFSETQ. Losses at the gene ends were 4 bases for V and 4 bases for J; bases not matched to a gene: 11. The CDR3 has 16 amino acids. The DNA for the CDR3 is TGCGCCAGCAGCGTTGCGGGAGCATCTACGTACAATGAGCAGTTCTTC. Translated, it gives CASSVAGASTYNEQFF.

The chain joins TRBV6-1 to TRBJ1-5; D not certain. Germline CDR1 reads MNHNS; CDR2 reads SASEGT. The CDR3 spans 16 residues. The germline V and J ends were trimmed by 4 bases and 4 bases, with 17 bases remaining between them. The CDR3 DNA reads TGTGCCAGCAGTGTCTCGGCGTTCAATGATAATCAGCCCCAGCATTTT. Amino acids: CASSVSAFNDNQPQHF.

The chain carries TRBV20-1 and TRBJ2-2; 14 positions match TRBD2. The V segment lost 6 bases and the J segment 5 bases; nucleotides outside the gene matches: 5. The CDR3 length is 15 residues. The germline CDR1 and CDR2 sequences are DFQATT and SNEGSKA (reference sequence). The DNA of the CDR3 is TGCAGTGCAACGGGACTAGCGGGAGTTACCGGGGAGCTGTTTTTT. As protein: CSATGLAGVTGELFF.

The rearrangement uses TRBV9 and TRBJ2-2; 15 bases align to TRBD2. CDR3 length: 17 amino acids. The junction had 3 bases not matched to a gene; V was cut back by 1 base and J by 5 bases. Germline CDR1 reads SGDLS; CDR2 reads YYNGEE. The CDR3: CASSVRGLAGGTGELFF. The CDR3 DNA reads TGTGCCAGCAGCGTAAGGGGACTAGCGGGAGGTACCGGGGAGCTGTTTTTT.

This clonotype was found many times. The junction departs from the called germline gene at one end, perhaps through a read error. The chain links TRBV7-9 to TRBJ2-5, with D possibly TRBD2 on 7 matching bases. CDR1 and CDR2 from the germline V gene are SEHNR and FQNEAQ (reference sequence). The CDR3 is made up of 13 amino acids. The CDR3 protein is CASRLGGEETQYF. CDR3 sequence (DNA): TGTGCCAGCAGATTAGGGGGGGAAGAGACCCAGTACTTC. Full variable domain (remainder filled in from reference TRBV7-9 and TRBJ2-5): DTGVSQNPRHKITKRGQNVTFRCDPISEHNRLYWYRQTLGQGPEFLTYFQNEAQLEKSRLLSDRFSAERPKGSFSTLEIQRTEQGDSAMYLCASRLGGEETQYFGPGTRLLVL.

The table lists this clonotype with a few counts. The chain employs TRBV12-3 or TRBV12-4 and TRBJ1-5; D call uncertain. The CDR3 contains 13 residues. Trimming stripped 2 bases from V and 10 bases from J, with 12 bases between. CDR3 sequence reads: CASSLRQALPQHF. CDR3 nucleotides: TGTGCCAGCAGTTTACGGCAGGCCCTCCCCCAGCATTTT.

This clonotype came up many times. CDR3: CASSLDVAGWGYEQYF. The DNA for the CDR3 is TGTGCCAGCAGCTTAGATGTTGCAGGGTGGGGTTACGAGCAGTACTTC. V gene TRBV11-2 combines with J gene TRBJ2-7, with D maybe TRBD1 (5 bases). This CDR3 region has 16 residues. Between the trimmed V and J ends, which lost 0 bases and 4 bases, there was a span of 16 bases. CDR1 is SGHAT, CDR2 FQNNGV, per germline.

To note about this clonotype: This could be a read error, since a much larger clone is one nucleotide away. CDR3: CASSYVGGVRETQYF. CDR3 bases: TGTGCCAGCAGTTACGTCGGGGGAGTTCGAGAGACCCAGTACTTC. V gene TRBV6-2 or TRBV6-3 combines with J gene TRBJ2-5, with a weak D call TRBD2 (6 bases). Germline values: CDR1 MNHEY, CDR2 SVGEGT. The CDR3 is 15 amino acids. V gave up 2 bases and J gave up 4 bases, with 14 bases separating them.

This clonotype was counted ten times or more. This chain connects TRBV7-6 to TRBJ2-1; a possible D gene is TRBD2 (5 bases). CDR1 and CDR2 from the germline V gene are SGHVS and FNYEAQ. This CDR3 comprises 14 residues. The V gene lost 3 bases and the J gene lost 6 bases, with 12 bases spanning the gap. CDR3 coding DNA: TGTGCCAGCAGCTTTGGAAGGACTGTCAATGAGCAGTTCTTC. It yields the protein CASSFGRTVNEQFF.

This clonotype came up once. The CDR3: CATQGPTGELFF. CDR3 nucleotides: TGTGCCACACAGGGCCCCACCGGGGAGCTGTTTTTT. The chain employs TRBV6-2 or TRBV6-3 and TRBJ2-2; D may be TRBD1 (6 bases). The germline V gene encodes CDR1 MNHEY and CDR2 SVGEGT. The CDR3 consists of 12 residues. Trimming removed 10 bases at V and 4 bases at J, with 10 bases between.

Remarks on this clonotype: At one boundary the junction diverges from the germline segment, which might be a read error. This chain joins TRBV2 and TRBJ2-6; 12 positions match TRBD1. Germline V gene sequence: CDR1 SNHLY, CDR2 FYNNEI. CDR3 size: 18 residues. This chain's CDR3 is CASSAGTGGLSGADVLTF. CDR3 DNA sequence: TGTGCCAGCAGTGCCGGGACAGGGGGCCTCTCCGGGGCCGACGTCCTGACTTTC.

The chain couples TRBV14 to TRBJ2-1, with TRBD2 matching 13 bases. This CDR3 contains 17 residues. Germline CDR1 reads SGHDN; CDR2 reads FVKESK. The V and J ends lost 3 bases and 4 bases, in that order; junction bases with no gene match: 6. The CDR3 loop reads CASSQPGLAGVYNEQFF. The CDR3, as DNA: TGTGCCAGCAGCCAGCCAGGACTAGCGGGGGTATACAATGAGCAGTTCTTC.

This chain uses TRBV7-9 with TRBJ2-4, with D tentatively TRBD1 or TRBD2 (5 bases each). Deletions cut 6 bases from V and 6 bases from J, with 15 bases between. Germline-derived CDR1 and CDR2 are SEHNR and FQNEAQ (reference sequence). The length of the CDR3 is 14 residues. The CDR3 is CASSYPGQGNIQYF. CDR3 in DNA: TGTGCCAGCAGTTACCCGGGGCAGGGAAACATTCAGTACTTC. The whole variable domain, filled in from reference TRBV7-9 and TRBJ2-4, reads DTGVSQNPRHKITKRGQNVTFRCDPISEHNRLYWYRQTLGQGPEFLTYFQNEAQLEKSRLLSDRFSAERPKGSFSTLEIQRTEQGDSAMYLCASSYPGQGNIQYFGAGTRLSVL.

The rearrangement links TRBV4-1 to TRBJ1-2; 8 nucleotides agree with TRBD1. The germline CDR1 and CDR2 sequences are MGHRA and YSYEKL. The CDR3 loop spans 15 amino acids. Germline trimming cut 4 bases from V and 4 bases from J; bases unmatched to any gene: 8. In nucleotides, the CDR3 is TGCGCCAGCAGCCCTCCGGCCGACAGGGGCTATGGCTACACCTTC. Amino acid sequence: CASSPPADRGYGYTF.

V is TRBV20-1 and J is TRBJ2-7, with 7 bases identical to TRBD2. J lost 6 bases, V lost 0 bases, and 11 bases had no gene match. Per the germline V gene, CDR1 is DFQATT and CDR2 is SNEGSKA (reference sequence). The length of the CDR3 is 15 residues. CDR3 in amino acids: CSARDRARGSSEQYF. The CDR3 region has the DNA TGCAGTGCTAGAGATCGAGCCCGCGGGAGTAGCGAGCAGTACTTC.